These T cell receptor beta chains were read from a single sample in a study of OX40 agonist ivuxolimab in advanced cancers. This table comes from immunoSEQ multiplex PCR, and its TCRdb copy is limited to in-frame clones, with some not included. Among about 58,000 clones listed, about 86% were seen once. This material consisted of CD4+ or CD8+ T cells sorted from blood, taken in a trial of the OX40 agonist ivuxolimab. Every receptor here comes from an adult with an advanced solid tumor such as melanoma, head and neck, liver or kidney cancer. Both conserved end residues are part of each CDR3. A D gene is named only where the DNA matches it firmly. The size entry is marked missing in some rows and otherwise reads once, few, many or a size class.

clone_size d_call j_call v_call cdr3_nt cdr3_aa
- - TRBJ1-2 TRBV5-4 TGTGCCAGCAGCCTAAGCGGGAGCCTCCTTGGCTATGGCTACACCTTC CASSLSGSLLGYGYTF
few - TRBJ1-2 TRBV10-2 TGCGCCAGCAGTGAGTCGTCGGGCAGTCAGACCTTC CASSESSGSQTF
- - TRBJ1-4 TRBV6-6 TGTGCCAGCAGTTACTCGTTCGGGAGGCCAAATGAAAAACTGTTTTTT CASSYSFGRPNEKLFF
- - TRBJ1-2 TRBV6-5 TGTGCCAGCGGTAACTCCGGAGGCTGGGGCCCATATGGCTACACCTTC CASGNSGGWGPYGYTF
- - TRBJ1-6 TRBV5-6 TGTGCCAGCAAGAAGAGGGGGAGTAATTCACCCCTCCACTTT CASKKRGSNSPLHF
- - TRBJ1-1 TRBV5-1 TGCGCCAGCAGCTTGGGCAGAGAGAACACTGAAGCTTTCTTT CASSLGRENTEAFF
once - TRBJ2-2 TRBV19 TGTGCCAGTAGAGGGAGAGGTTACAGGGACACCGGGGAGCTGTTTTTT CASRGRGYRDTGELFF
- - TRBJ1-4 TRBV9 TGTGCCAGCAGCGTAGGGAGGACTAATGAAAAACTGTTTTTT CASSVGRTNEKLFF
- TRBD2 TRBJ2-6 TRBV5-1 TGCGCCAGCAGCCCCGGGGGAGGGACTGGGGCCAACGTCCTGACTTTC CASSPGGGTGANVLTF
- TRBD1 TRBJ1-2 TRBV10-3 TGTGCCACCACAGCCCCCGGGGACAGGGGGGACTATGGCTACACCTTC CATTAPGDRGDYGYTF
- - TRBJ2-2 TRBV5-4 TGTGCCAGCAGCTTGCGGCAGCCGAACACCGGGGAGCTGTTTTTT CASSLRQPNTGELFF
- - TRBJ1-2 TRBV6-1 TGTGCCAGCAGTGAATGGATAGTCCCCTATGGCTACACCTTC CASSEWIVPYGYTF
- - TRBJ2-1 TRBV5-1 TGCGCCAGCAGCTTGGCCGGGGATGGGGGTGAGCAGTTCTTC CASSLAGDGGEQFF
- TRBD1 TRBJ2-3 TRBV5-1 TGCGCCAGCAGCGTGACAGGGCACGCAGATACGCAGTATTTT CASSVTGHADTQYF
- TRBD1 TRBJ2-2 TRBV5-1 TGCGCCAGCAGGGTCGGGACAGTTGCCGGGGAGCTGTTTTTT CASRVGTVAGELFF
- - TRBJ2-6 TRBV21-1 TGTGCCAGCAGCAAGAGAACAGGGGACGACTCTGGGGCCAACGTCCTGACTTTC CASSKRTGDDSGANVLTF
- - TRBJ1-2 TRBV23-1 TGCGCCAGCAGCCGAGGGAGCCGGGCAGCGGGGGTCAATGGCTACACCTTC CASSRGSRAAGVNGYTF
- TRBD1 TRBJ1-1 TRBV28 TGTGCCAGCAGCCTTGGCGGAAAGACAGGGGAGAACACTGAAGCTTTCTTT CASSLGGKTGENTEAFF
once - TRBJ2-3 TRBV5-1 TGCGCCAGCGGTAGCACAGATACGCAGTATTTT CASGSTDTQYF
- - TRBJ2-1 TRBV7-9 TGTGCCAGCAGCTTTGAAAGGGACCTAAGCTCCTACAATGAGCAGTTCTTC CASSFERDLSSYNEQFF
- - TRBJ2-5 TRBV5-1 TGCGCCAGCAGCTTAGGGGTTGGAGAGACCCAGTACTTC CASSLGVGETQYF
- - TRBJ2-5 TRBV7-9 TGTGCCAGCAGCTTAGGCCAGGCAGGGGAAAGAGAGACCCAGTACTTC CASSLGQAGERETQYF
- TRBD1 TRBJ2-7 TRBV12-5 TGTGCTAGTGGTTTGGTGCTAACGGGGGTTTTGGGACAGGGTTACAGGCAGTACTTC CASGLVLTGVLGQGYRQYF
- TRBD1 TRBJ1-2 TRBV5-1 TGCGCCAGCAGCGCCGGGACAGCGGGCTACACCTTC CASSAGTAGYTF
once - TRBJ1-2 TRBV7-2 TGTGCCAGCAGCTTACAGCCCGGTAGAGACTATGGCTACACCTTC CASSLQPGRDYGYTF
- - TRBJ2-3 TRBV18 TGTGCCAGCTCACCACGCATGGTGTCAGGCACAGATACGCAGTATTTT CASSPRMVSGTDTQYF
- - TRBJ1-3 TRBV7-6 TGTGCCAGCAGCCCCGAGACCGGGGGCTATGGAAACACCATATATTTT CASSPETGGYGNTIYF
- - TRBJ1-4 TRBV5-8 TGTGCCAGCAGCTTGGGATTGGGAAGAGCTAATGAAAAACTGTTTTTT CASSLGLGRANEKLFF
- - TRBJ2-2 TRBV4-1 TGCGCCAGCAGCCAAGGTAACCTAGCGATCACCGGGGAGCTGTTTTTT CASSQGNLAITGELFF
- TRBD2 TRBJ2-5 TRBV7-3 TGTGCCAGCAGCTTAGGGGGACTAGCGGGGCCAACTCAAGAGACCCAGTACTTC CASSLGGLAGPTQETQYF
- - TRBJ1-2 TRBV28 TGTGCCAGCAGACCGGGATTTAACTATGGCTACACCTTC CASRPGFNYGYTF
- - TRBJ1-6 TRBV7-9 TGTGCCAGCAGGAACAGGGAGGCCTATAATTCACCCCTCCACTTT CASRNREAYNSPLHF
- - TRBJ1-2 TRBV5-1 TGCGCCAGCAGCTTTTCCCTCGGGGATAGCTATGGCTACACCTTC CASSFSLGDSYGYTF
- - TRBJ2-4 TRBV2 TGTGCCAGCAACGGGTTAGCCAAAAACATTCAGTACTTC CASNGLAKNIQYF
- TRBD1 TRBJ1-2 TRBV11-2 TGTGCCAGCAGCTTAGCTTCAGGACAGGCTTTTGGCTACACCTTC CASSLASGQAFGYTF
- - TRBJ1-5 TRBV6-1 TGTGCCAGCCGAGACAGGATAATAGGCAATCAGCCCCAGCATTTT CASRDRIIGNQPQHF
- - TRBJ2-1 TRBV9 TGTGCCAGCAGCGTATTAGGGTACGGGGAGCAGTTCTTC CASSVLGYGEQFF
- - TRBJ1-2 TRBV2 TGTGCCAGCAGGTTTTTACAGGTCCCTAACTATGGCTACACCTTC CASRFLQVPNYGYTF
few TRBD1 TRBJ2-7 TRBV7-2 TGTGCCAGCAGCTTAGGGACCGGGACAGGGGGCTACGAGCAGTACTTC CASSLGTGTGGYEQYF
- - TRBJ2-5 TRBV4-1 TGCGCCAGCAGCCAAGATGTTAACGCCGAGACCCAGTACTTC CASSQDVNAETQYF
- - TRBJ2-4 TRBV25-1 TGTGCCAGCAGTCAGAAAAACATTCAGTACTTC CASSQKNIQYF
once - TRBJ1-2 TRBV9 TGTGCCAGCAGCGAATCGGAGTTATATTCCGGCTACACCTTC CASSESELYSGYTF
- TRBD1 TRBJ1-2 TRBV6-1 TGTGCCAGCAGTGAATCCAGGGGGCGGGATGGCTACACCTTC CASSESRGRDGYTF
- TRBD1 TRBJ2-2 TRBV2 TGTGCCAGCAGTGGCAGGGGGAACTACCTAGACACCGGGGAGCTGTTTTTT CASSGRGNYLDTGELFF
- TRBD1 TRBJ2-5 TRBV9 TGTGCCAGCAGCGTTACCGGGACAGGGCAAGAGACCCAGTACTTC CASSVTGTGQETQYF
- - TRBJ1-1 TRBV15 TGTGCCACCAGCAGAGCCGACGCCGTCCCTGAAGCTTTCTTT CATSRADAVPEAFF
- - TRBJ2-5 TRBV14 TGTGCCAGCAGCCAAGGGGTTAGCTCATTATCGTACCAAGAGACCCAGTACTTC CASSQGVSSLSYQETQYF
- - TRBJ2-1 TRBV4-1 TGCGCCAGCAGCCAAGATCGTCAGGGGAGGAATGAGCAGTTCTTC CASSQDRQGRNEQFF
- - TRBJ2-1 TRBV2 TGTGCCAGCAGTGAAGACAGCCTAGGGGAGCAGTTCTTC CASSEDSLGEQFF
- - TRBJ2-5 TRBV11-3 TGTGCCAGCAGCTTAGCTCGGGCCCAGTACTTC CASSLARAQYF
- TRBD1 TRBJ1-2 TRBV6-5 TGTGCCAGCAGTTACGATACAGGGGGCGTCGGCTATGGCTACACCTTC CASSYDTGGVGYGYTF
once - TRBJ1-6 TRBV11-2 TGTGCCAGCAGCTCCGTTAATCTGGGGGCCTTATATAATTCACCCCTCCACTTT CASSSVNLGALYNSPLHF
- - TRBJ1-1 TRBV15 TGTGCCACCTCCGGGACTTGGAACACTGAAGCTTTCTTT CATSGTWNTEAFF
- TRBD1 TRBJ1-2 TRBV4-1 TGCGCCAGCAGCCAAGATTACAGGGGACTCTATGGCTACACCTTC CASSQDYRGLYGYTF
- - TRBJ1-3 TRBV10-2 TGCGCCGTTCACAGGGAGGCGAACATATATTTT CAVHREANIYF